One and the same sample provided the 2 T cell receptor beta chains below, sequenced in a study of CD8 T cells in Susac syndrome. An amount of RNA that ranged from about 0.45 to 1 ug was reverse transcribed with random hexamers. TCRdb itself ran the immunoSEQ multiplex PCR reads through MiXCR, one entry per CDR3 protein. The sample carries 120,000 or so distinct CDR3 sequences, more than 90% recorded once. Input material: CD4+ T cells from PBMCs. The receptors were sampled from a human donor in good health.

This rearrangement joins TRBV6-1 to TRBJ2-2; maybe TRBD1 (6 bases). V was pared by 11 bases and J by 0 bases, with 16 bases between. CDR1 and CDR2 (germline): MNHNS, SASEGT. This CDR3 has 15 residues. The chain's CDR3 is CALRRTVANTGELFF. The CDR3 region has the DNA TGTGCCCTCCGCCGGACAGTTGCGAACACCGGGGAGCTGTTTTTT.

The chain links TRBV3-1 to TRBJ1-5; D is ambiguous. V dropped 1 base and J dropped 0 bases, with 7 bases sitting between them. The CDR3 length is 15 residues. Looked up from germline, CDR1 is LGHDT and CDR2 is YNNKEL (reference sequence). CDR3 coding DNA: TGTGCCAGCAGCCAAGGGGGTTATAGCAATCAGCCCCAGCATTTT. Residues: CASSQGGYSNQPQHF.